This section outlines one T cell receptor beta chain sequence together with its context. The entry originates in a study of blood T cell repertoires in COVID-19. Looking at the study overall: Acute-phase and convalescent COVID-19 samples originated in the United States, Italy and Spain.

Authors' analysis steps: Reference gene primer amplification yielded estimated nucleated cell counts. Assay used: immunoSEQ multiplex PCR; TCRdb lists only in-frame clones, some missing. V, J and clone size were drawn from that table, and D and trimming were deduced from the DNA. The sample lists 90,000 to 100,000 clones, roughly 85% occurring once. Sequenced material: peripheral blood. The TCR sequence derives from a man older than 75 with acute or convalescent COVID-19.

The CDR3 is CASSPRGLLHSYNEQFF. The CDR3 bases are TGTGCCAGCAGTCCAAGGGGACTTCTCCACTCCTACAATGAGCAGTTCTTC. This chain uses TRBV27 with TRBJ2-1; TRBD2 is a possible D gene (6 bases). Germline V gene lookup returns CDR1 MNHEY and CDR2 SMNVEV (reference sequence). Trimming took off 5 bases at V and 0 bases at J, with 17 bases between the two ends. The CDR3 length is 17 residues.